A single sample gave rise to the 32 T cell receptor beta chains below, sequenced in a study of blood T cell repertoires in COVID-19. The repertoire was sequenced with immunoSEQ multiplex PCR; TCRdb's copy has only in-frame clones and lacks some. The sample contains 150,000 to 200,000 clones, 88% of which appear only once. Input material: PBMCs or T cells enriched from blood (not recorded which). These receptors all come from a woman aged 18-29 years who had recovered from COVID-19.

The J gene is TRBJ1-5, the V gene TRBV19; TRBD1 matches 8 bases. The CDR3 has 15 residues. From germline, CDR1 is LNHDA and CDR2 SQIVND (reference sequence). V trimming: 4 bases; J trimming: 5 bases; junction bases outside the gene matches: 7. CDR3 bases: TGTGCCAGTAGTACCGGACAGGGATCGTATCAGCCCCAGCATTTT. This encodes CASSTGQGSYQPQHF. The full variable domain, completed using reference TRBV19 and TRBJ1-5, is DGGITQSPKYLFRKEGQNVTLSCEQNLNHDAMYWYRQDPGQGLRLIYYSQIVNDFQKGDIAEGYSVSREKKESFPLTVTSAQKNPTAFYLCASSTGQGSYQPQHFGDGTRLSIL.

This clone was observed a single time. The chain carries TRBV7-2 and TRBJ1-4; TRBD1 matches 9 bases. Germline assignment: CDR1 SGHTA and CDR2 FQGNSA. The length of the CDR3 is 18 residues. Germline trimming cut 4 bases from V and 5 bases from J; bases unmatched to any gene: 14. In DNA form, the CDR3 reads TGTGCCAGCAGCTCCATGAGGCCGACCGGGACAGGGAATGAAAAACTGTTTTTT. Translated, it gives CASSSMRPTGTGNEKLFF.

CDR3 DNA: TGTGCCAGCAGCTTGGTGCCTAGCGGGAAGGATACGCAGTATTTT. Protein sequence: CASSLVPSGKDTQYF. This chain connects TRBV5-5 to TRBJ2-3, with TRBD2 matching over 9 bases. This CDR3 spans 15 amino acids. Per germline, CDR1 SGHKS and CDR2 YYEKEE (reference sequence). Unmatched junction bases numbered 5, after V lost 0 bases and J lost 6 bases.

This rearrangement joins TRBV4-2 to TRBJ1-5, with 7 positions matching TRBD1. The CDR3 consists of 17 residues. Germline assignment: CDR1 LGHNA and CDR2 YNFKEQ. V was pared by 3 bases and J by 0 bases, with 8 bases of the junction left unmatched. The CDR3 region is CASSQRQGVYSNQPQHF. The CDR3 DNA sequence: TGTGCCAGCAGCCAGAGACAGGGAGTCTATAGCAATCAGCCCCAGCATTTT.

The CDR3 coding sequence is TGTGCCAGTAGTCAGGGGCAGGGACGGCGCTCGGACACTGAAGCTTTCTTT. It translates to CASSQGQGRRSDTEAFF. The J gene is TRBJ1-1, the V gene TRBV19; TRBD1 might be the D (6 bases). V was shortened by 5 bases and J by 3 bases, with 22 bases between the two germline ends. The CDR3 covers 17 residues. In germline, CDR1 is LNHDA, CDR2 SQIVND (reference sequence).

The chain is built from TRBV6-5 and TRBJ1-5; TRBD1 aligns across 7 bases. V gave up 4 bases and J gave up 6 bases; unmatched junction bases: 6. From germline, CDR1 is MNHEY and CDR2 SVGAGI. The CDR3 is 14 amino acids. For the CDR3, the DNA is TGTGCCAGCAGTTCCGCCCGGGACAGTCAGCCCCAGCATTTT. Protein product: CASSSARDSQPQHF.

This clone has only a few counts. This sequence joins TRBV28 and TRBJ2-2; TRBD1 agrees at 11 bases. J gave up 8 bases and V 5 bases, and 7 bases lay outside the gene matches. CDR3 length: 15 amino acids. CDR1 and CDR2 from the germline V gene are MDHEN and SYDVKM. The CDR3 loop is CASSLGGQGAGELFF. CDR3 nucleotide sequence: TGTGCCAGCAGTCTGGGAGGACAGGGGGCGGGGGAGCTGTTTTTT.

This sequence joins TRBV28 and TRBJ2-7, with D possibly TRBD2 on 5 matching bases. The CDR3 consists of 12 residues. Germline-derived CDR1 and CDR2 are MDHEN and SYDVKM. Trimming left V 6 bases short and J 7 bases short, with 13 bases between. For the CDR3, the DNA is TGTGCCAGCAGGGACTGGTCGGGTGAGCAGTACTTC. It codes for CASRDWSGEQYF.

The genes are TRBV19 and TRBJ2-1; 7 bases fit TRBD1. Trimming at V came to 3 bases and at J to 9 bases, leaving 11 bases not matched to a gene. Germline V gene data show CDR1 as LNHDA and CDR2 as SQIVND (reference sequence). This CDR3 comprises 15 residues. CDR3 loop: CASSIRKVPGGEQFF. CDR3 in DNA: TGTGCCAGTAGTATTCGCAAGGTACCAGGGGGTGAGCAGTTCTTC.

With regard to this clone: The same CDR3 also results from other DNA sequences found in this sample. The V gene is TRBV6-5, the J gene TRBJ1-1; tentatively, D is TRBD1 (5 bases). With 2 bases removed from V and 1 base from J, the gap between germline ends came to 5 bases. In germline, CDR1 is MNHEY, CDR2 SVGAGI. The CDR3 sequence is 13 residues long. In nucleotides, the CDR3 is TGTGCCAGCAGTTACAGGGGGAACACTGAAGCTTTCTTT. Its translation: CASSYRGNTEAFF.

This chain connects TRBV5-4 to TRBJ1-4, with 9 bases matching TRBD1. V shed 5 bases and J 5 bases; nucleotides not matched to a gene: 4. The germline gives CDR1 SGHNT, CDR2 YYREEE (reference sequence). The CDR3 runs 14 residues. The chain's CDR3 is CASSSGQGNEKLFF. The DNA of the CDR3 is TGTGCCAGCAGTTCTGGACAGGGGAATGAAAAACTGTTTTTT.

The chain has TRBV2 and TRBJ1-2; D is perhaps TRBD1 (5 bases). The CDR3 is made up of 14 amino acids. The germline V gene has CDR1 SNHLY and CDR2 FYNNEI. The V gene lost 2 bases and the J gene lost 8 bases, with 15 bases spanning the gap. CDR3 sequence: CASSETQGTGGYTF. The CDR3 DNA reads as TGTGCCAGCAGTGAAACCCAGGGAACAGGAGGCTACACCTTC.

The chain recombines TRBV6-2 or TRBV6-3 with TRBJ1-1; D remains unclear. The CDR3 contains 16 residues. Germline CDR1 MNHEY, CDR2 SVGEGT. Trimming took off 5 bases at V and 7 bases at J, with 23 bases between the two ends. Here the CDR3 reads CASSPRHREQYGEAFF. In DNA form, the CDR3 reads TGTGCCAGCAGTCCACGTCATCGTGAACAGTACGGTGAAGCTTTCTTT.

This sequence joins TRBV14 and TRBJ1-5, with D hard to call. This CDR3 spans 16 amino acids. Trimming took 7 bases from V and 5 from J, leaving 21 bases between them. CDR1 and CDR2 from the germline V gene are SGHDN and FVKESK. CDR3 bases: TGTGCCAGCACCCGGCCAGTGTCGGAGTCTGATCAGCCCCAGCATTTT. It specifies CASTRPVSESDQPQHF.

DNA of the CDR3: TGTGCCAGCAGCCATCCTCCGGGACAGAAACAAGAGACCCAGTACTTC. Protein product: CASSHPPGQKQETQYF. J is TRBJ2-5 and V is TRBV7-9, with 7 bases matching TRBD1. Looked up from germline, CDR1 is SEHNR and CDR2 is FQNEAQ (reference sequence). CDR3 length: 16 residues. J gave up 2 bases and V 5 bases, and 11 bases lay outside the gene matches.

A remark on this clone: The junction departs from germline at one end; a sequencing error may be responsible. This chain joins TRBV6-1 and TRBJ2-1; no clear D gene. Germline CDR1 reads MNHNS; CDR2 reads SASEGT. This CDR3 spans 15 amino acids. The CDR3 reads CASSKATLTYNEQFF. CDR3 bases: TGTGCCAGCAGTAAAGCCACTTTAACCTACAATGAGCAGTTCTTC.

On this clone itself: One end of the junction fails to match germline, which may point to a read error. J is TRBJ2-1 and V is TRBV12-3 or TRBV12-4, with 7 nucleotides matching TRBD2. The CDR3 is 13 amino acids. This CDR3 reads CASSRTSSSSILF. The CDR3 DNA reads as TGTGCCAGCAGTCGGACTAGTTCTTCCTCAATCCTCTTC.

The chain uses TRBV10-3 and TRBJ2-3; 10 bases agree with TRBD2. With 6 bases clipped from V and 4 bases from J, the junction kept 4 bases outside the gene matches. Germline V gene data show CDR1 as ENHRY and CDR2 as SYGVKD. The CDR3 extends over 14 amino acids. CDR3 in amino acids: CAISSGRVSDTQYF. DNA of the CDR3: TGTGCCATCAGCAGCGGGAGGGTCTCAGATACGCAGTATTTT.

This clone was detected only once. This rearrangement joins TRBV6-5 to TRBJ1-2; D ambiguous. V was trimmed by 6 bases and J by 7 bases, leaving 15 bases between them. CDR3 length equals 13 residues. Germline lookup yields CDR1 MNHEY and CDR2 SVGAGI. CDR3: CASSDSGYTGYTF. The CDR3 coding sequence is TGTGCCAGCAGCGATAGCGGGTATACTGGCTACACCTTC.

V is TRBV5-8 and J is TRBJ1-2, with D unclear. The V end lost 1 base, the J end lost 8 bases, and 18 bases lay between the germline ends. This CDR3 has 15 amino acids. The germline gives CDR1 SGHTS, CDR2 YDEGEE. CDR3 nucleotides: TGTGCCAGCAGCTTGACCCGGGTCGGGATCGGAGGCTACACCTTC. As protein: CASSLTRVGIGGYTF.

The J gene is TRBJ2-4, the V gene TRBV6-1, with TRBD2 identical over 7 bases. Germline lookup yields CDR1 MNHNS and CDR2 SASEGT. The CDR3 is 13 residues long. After removal of 2 bases from V and 9 bases from J, the junction contained 4 bases not matched to a gene. The CDR3 is CASSEPPGGIQYF. The CDR3 DNA sequence: TGTGCCAGCAGTGAACCCCCGGGGGGCATTCAGTACTTC.

V is TRBV9 and J is TRBJ1-1; D is perhaps TRBD1 (5 bases). The germline CDR1 and CDR2 sequences are SGDLS and YYNGEE. The length of the CDR3 is 14 residues. V lost 0 bases to trimming and J lost 1 base, with 7 bases between them. The CDR3, as DNA: TGTGCCAGCAGCGTAGATACAGGGAACACTGAAGCTTTCTTT. It translates to CASSVDTGNTEAFF.

The table lists this clone with a count of one. The rearrangement joins TRBV19 to TRBJ2-7; 7 bases agree with TRBD2. The CDR3 length is 12 residues. Germline V gene data show CDR1 as LNHDA and CDR2 as SQIVND (reference sequence). V trimming: 9 bases; J trimming: 2 bases; junction bases outside the gene matches: 4. The chain's CDR3 is CASGGGTYEQYF. The CDR3 DNA reads as TGTGCCAGCGGGGGAGGGACCTACGAGCAGTACTTC.

This clone has only a few counts. The chain is built from TRBV2 and TRBJ1-3, with D unclear. This CDR3 is built from 13 residues. V shed 4 bases and J shed 3 bases, with 7 bases lying between them. CDR1 is SNHLY, CDR2 FYNNEI, per germline. CDR3 nucleotides: TGTGCCAGCAGTGGGGCGGGTGGAAACACCATATATTTT. It specifies CASSGAGGNTIYF.

The chain combines TRBV6-2 or TRBV6-3 with TRBJ1-5; possibly TRBD1 for D (5 bases). Germline CDR1 is MNHEY and CDR2 is SVGEGT. V lost 6 bases to trimming and J lost 6 bases, with 18 bases between them. The CDR3 length is 15 residues. In nucleotides, the CDR3 is TGTGCCAGCAGCAGTTGGGAGGGGCCGAGTCAGCCCCAGCATTTT. It is translated as CASSSWEGPSQPQHF.

The chain employs TRBV7-9 and TRBJ2-2; possible D gene TRBD2, 5 bases. Germline assignment: CDR1 SEHNR and CDR2 FQNEAQ (reference sequence). The length of the CDR3 is 14 residues. The V end lost 2 bases, the J end lost 7 bases, and 11 bases lay between the germline ends. Here the CDR3 DNA reads TGTGCCAGCAGCTTAAGGCTCGGAGGCGGGGAGCTGTTTTTT. It encodes CASSLRLGGGELFF.

The genes are TRBV4-1 and TRBJ2-7, with 10 bases matching TRBD2. J gave up 3 bases and V 2 bases, and 7 bases lay outside the gene matches. The CDR3 is 16 amino acids. Germline V lookup: CDR1 MGHRA, CDR2 YSYEKL. CDR3 protein: CASSQRRTSGRYEQYF. CDR3 nucleotides: TGCGCCAGCAGCCAAAGGCGGACTAGCGGACGCTACGAGCAGTACTTC.

The gene calls are TRBV9 and TRBJ2-3, with TRBD2 as a possible D gene (6 bases). CDR3 length equals 15 residues. Deletions cut 3 bases from V and 3 bases from J, with 14 bases between. CDR1 is SGDLS, CDR2 YYNGEE, per germline. CDR3 protein: CASSAVAVLTDTQYF. For the CDR3, the DNA is TGTGCCAGCAGCGCCGTAGCGGTCCTTACAGATACGCAGTATTTT. The whole variable domain, filled in from reference TRBV9 and TRBJ2-3, reads DSGVTQTPKHLITATGQRVTLRCSPRSGDLSVYWYQQSLDQGLQFLIQYYNGEERAKGNILERFSAQQFPDLHSELNLSSLELGDSALYFCASSAVAVLTDTQYFGPGTRLTVL.

The chain combines TRBV7-2 with TRBJ1-2; 8 nucleotides align to TRBD1. The CDR3 is made up of 15 amino acids. V trimming: 6 bases; J trimming: 4 bases; junction bases outside the gene matches: 10. Germline CDR1 is SGHTA and CDR2 is FQGNSA. CDR3 DNA: TGTGCCAGCAGTGTAGGGACAGGACGATCCTATGGCTACACCTTC. It is translated as CASSVGTGRSYGYTF.

The chain couples TRBV6-1 to TRBJ2-2; no clear D gene. The CDR3 extends over 14 amino acids. Deletions cut 0 bases from V and 3 bases from J, with 5 bases between. Per germline, CDR1 MNHNS and CDR2 SASEGT. The CDR3 DNA reads TGTGCCAGCAGTGAAGCCCGTTACACCGGGGAGCTGTTTTTT. Translating it yields CASSEARYTGELFF.

The rearrangement uses TRBV19 and TRBJ2-6; D gene ambiguous. V gave up 3 bases and J gave up 0 bases, with 6 bases separating them. The CDR3 loop spans 15 amino acids. Germline-derived CDR1 and CDR2 are LNHDA and SQIVND (reference sequence). CDR3 loop: CASSIRSSGANVLTF. Here the CDR3 DNA reads TGTGCCAGTAGTATCCGTTCCTCTGGGGCCAACGTCCTGACTTTC.

In this sample, this clone turned up once. The CDR3 loop reads CASSLSAGGETQYF. CDR3 nucleotide sequence: TGTGCCAGCAGCTTAAGTGCAGGGGGAGAGACCCAGTACTTC. This sequence joins TRBV7-8 and TRBJ2-5; 7 nucleotides agree with TRBD1. The J segment lost 4 bases and the V segment lost 2 bases, leaving 4 bases of the junction unmatched. CDR1 is SGHVS, CDR2 FQNEAQ, per germline. This CDR3 is built from 14 residues.